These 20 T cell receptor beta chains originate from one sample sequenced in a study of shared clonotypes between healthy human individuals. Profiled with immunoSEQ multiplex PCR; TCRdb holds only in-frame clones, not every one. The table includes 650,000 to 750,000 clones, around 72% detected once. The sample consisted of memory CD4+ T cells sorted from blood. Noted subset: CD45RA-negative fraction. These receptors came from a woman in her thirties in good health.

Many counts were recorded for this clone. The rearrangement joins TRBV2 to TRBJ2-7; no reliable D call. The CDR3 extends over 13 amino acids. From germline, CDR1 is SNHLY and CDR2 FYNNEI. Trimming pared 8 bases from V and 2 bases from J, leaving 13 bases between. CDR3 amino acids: CASCSPVPYEQYF. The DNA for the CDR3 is TGTGCCAGCTGCTCCCCGGTCCCCTACGAGCAGTACTTC.

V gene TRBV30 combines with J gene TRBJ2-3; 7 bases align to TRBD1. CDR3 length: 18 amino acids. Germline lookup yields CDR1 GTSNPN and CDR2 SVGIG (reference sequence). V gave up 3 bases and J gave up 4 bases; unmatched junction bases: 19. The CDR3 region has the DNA TGTGCCTGGAGCGCTCCTAAAGGGGGCGACTTCCGCGCAGATACGCAGTATTTT. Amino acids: CAWSAPKGGDFRADTQYF.

The CDR3 DNA reads TGTGCCATCCCGGGACTAGCTACATACAATGAGCAGTTCTTC. This codes for CAIPGLATYNEQFF. V usage is TRBV2 and J usage is TRBJ2-1; TRBD2 matches at 9 bases. The germline V gene has CDR1 SNHLY and CDR2 FYNNEI. The CDR3 is 14 amino acids. V gave up 10 bases and J gave up 4 bases; unmatched junction bases: 8.

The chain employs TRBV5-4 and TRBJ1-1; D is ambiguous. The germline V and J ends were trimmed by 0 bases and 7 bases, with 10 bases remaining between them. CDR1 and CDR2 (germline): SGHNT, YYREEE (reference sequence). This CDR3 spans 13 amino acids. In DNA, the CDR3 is TGTGCCAGCAGCTTGGACCTTGGCAATGAAGCTTTCTTT. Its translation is CASSLDLGNEAFF.

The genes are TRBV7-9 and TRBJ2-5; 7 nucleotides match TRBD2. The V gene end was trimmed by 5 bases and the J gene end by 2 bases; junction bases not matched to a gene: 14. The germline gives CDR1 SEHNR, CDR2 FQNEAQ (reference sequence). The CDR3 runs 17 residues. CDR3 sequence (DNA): TGTGCCAGCAGCCCCCCCAAGGAGCGGGAAAGACAAGAGACCCAGTACTTC. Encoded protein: CASSPPKERERQETQYF.

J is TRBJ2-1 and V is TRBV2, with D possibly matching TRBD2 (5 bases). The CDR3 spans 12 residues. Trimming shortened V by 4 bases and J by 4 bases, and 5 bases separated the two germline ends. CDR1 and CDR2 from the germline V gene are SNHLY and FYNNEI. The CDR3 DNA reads TGTGCCAGCAGTGGGGAGTACAATGAGCAGTTCTTC. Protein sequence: CASSGEYNEQFF.

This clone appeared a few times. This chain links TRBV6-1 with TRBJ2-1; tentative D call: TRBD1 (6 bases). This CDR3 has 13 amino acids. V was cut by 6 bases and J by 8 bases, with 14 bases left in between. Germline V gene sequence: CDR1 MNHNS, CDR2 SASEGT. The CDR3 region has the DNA TGTGCCAGCAGCCCGGGTCCAGGGGATGAGCAGTTCTTC. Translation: CASSPGPGDEQFF.

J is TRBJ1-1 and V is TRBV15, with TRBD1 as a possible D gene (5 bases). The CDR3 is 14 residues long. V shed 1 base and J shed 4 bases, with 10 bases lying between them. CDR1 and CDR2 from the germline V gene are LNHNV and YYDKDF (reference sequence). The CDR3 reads CATSRGQGSTEAFF. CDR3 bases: TGTGCCACCAGCAGAGGGCAGGGTTCCACTGAAGCTTTCTTT.

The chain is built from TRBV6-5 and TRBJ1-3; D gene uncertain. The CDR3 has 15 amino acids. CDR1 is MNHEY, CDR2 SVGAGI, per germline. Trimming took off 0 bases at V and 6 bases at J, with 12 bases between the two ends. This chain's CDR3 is CASSYSRTALNTIYF. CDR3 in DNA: TGTGCCAGCAGTTACTCAAGGACGGCCTTAAACACCATATATTTT.

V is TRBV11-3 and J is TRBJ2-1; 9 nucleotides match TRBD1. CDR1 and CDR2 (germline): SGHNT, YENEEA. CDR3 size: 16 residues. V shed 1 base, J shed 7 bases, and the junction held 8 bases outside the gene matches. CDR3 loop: CASSLAPWTGENEQFF. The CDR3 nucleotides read TGTGCCAGCAGCTTAGCCCCTTGGACAGGGGAGAATGAGCAGTTCTTC.

CDR3 in amino acids: CASSLLLAGGQETQYF. The CDR3 bases are TGTGCCAGCAGTTTATTGCTAGCGGGAGGGCAAGAGACCCAGTACTTC. J is TRBJ2-5 and V is TRBV28; 12 bases match TRBD2. J gave up 2 bases and V 1 base, and 2 bases lay outside the gene matches. The germline V gene has CDR1 MDHEN and CDR2 SYDVKM. The length of the CDR3 is 16 residues.

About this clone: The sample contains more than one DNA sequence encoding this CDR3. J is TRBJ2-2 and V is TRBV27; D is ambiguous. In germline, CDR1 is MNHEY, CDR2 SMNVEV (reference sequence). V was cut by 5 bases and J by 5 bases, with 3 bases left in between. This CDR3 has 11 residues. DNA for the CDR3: TGTGCCAGCAGTCGGACCGGGGAGCTGTTTTTT. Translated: CASSRTGELFF.

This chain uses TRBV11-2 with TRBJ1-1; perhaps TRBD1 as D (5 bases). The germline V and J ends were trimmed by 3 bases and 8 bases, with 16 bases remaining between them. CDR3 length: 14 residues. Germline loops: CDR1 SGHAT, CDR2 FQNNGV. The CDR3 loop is CASSFTGTTGEAFF. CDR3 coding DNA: TGTGCCAGCAGCTTTACCGGGACGACCGGAGAAGCTTTCTTT. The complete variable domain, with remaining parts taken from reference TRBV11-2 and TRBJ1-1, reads EAGVAQSPRYKIIEKRQSVAFWCNPISGHATLYWYQQILGQGPKLLIQFQNNGVVDDSQLPKDRFSAERLKGVDSTLKIQPAKLEDSAVYLCASSFTGTTGEAFFGQGTRLTVV.

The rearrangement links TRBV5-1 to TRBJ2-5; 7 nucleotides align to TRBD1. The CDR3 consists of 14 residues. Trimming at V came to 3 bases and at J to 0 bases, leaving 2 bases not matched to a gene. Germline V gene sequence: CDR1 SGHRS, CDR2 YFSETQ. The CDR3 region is CASSYGQDQETQYF. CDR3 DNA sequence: TGCGCCAGCAGCTACGGACAGGACCAAGAGACCCAGTACTTC.

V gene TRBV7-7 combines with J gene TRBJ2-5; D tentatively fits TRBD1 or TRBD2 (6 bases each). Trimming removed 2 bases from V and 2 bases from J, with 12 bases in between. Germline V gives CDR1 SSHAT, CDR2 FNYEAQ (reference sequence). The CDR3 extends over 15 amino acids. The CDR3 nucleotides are TGTGCCAGCAGCTTAACCGTAGGGGGGCAAGAGACCCAGTACTTC. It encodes CASSLTVGGQETQYF.

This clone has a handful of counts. This CDR3 reads CASSPGNLAQHF. The CDR3 DNA reads as TGTGCCAGCAGCCCGGGAAACTTGGCCCAGCATTTT. The rearrangement uses TRBV5-8 and TRBJ1-5; D call uncertain. Looked up from germline, CDR1 is SGHTS and CDR2 is YDEGEE. CDR3 size: 12 residues. V lost 4 bases to trimming and J lost 11 bases, with 13 bases between them.

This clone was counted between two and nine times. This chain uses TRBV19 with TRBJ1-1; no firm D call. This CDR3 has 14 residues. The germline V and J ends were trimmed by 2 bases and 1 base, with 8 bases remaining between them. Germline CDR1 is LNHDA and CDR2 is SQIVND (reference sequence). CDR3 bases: TGTGCCAGTAGTATACAGGTTACGAACACTGAAGCTTTCTTT. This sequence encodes CASSIQVTNTEAFF.

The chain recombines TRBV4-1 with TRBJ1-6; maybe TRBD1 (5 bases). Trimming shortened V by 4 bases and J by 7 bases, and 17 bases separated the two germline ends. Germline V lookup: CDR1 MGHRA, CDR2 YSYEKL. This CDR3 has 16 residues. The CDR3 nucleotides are TGCGCCAGCAGCCCCTCGGCGAGCAGGGAGAATTCACCCCTCCACTTT. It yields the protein CASSPSASRENSPLHF.

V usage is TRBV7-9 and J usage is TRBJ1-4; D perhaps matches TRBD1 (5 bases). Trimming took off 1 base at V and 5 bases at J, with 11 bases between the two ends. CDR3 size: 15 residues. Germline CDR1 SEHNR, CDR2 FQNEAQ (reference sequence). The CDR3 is CASSLGGARNEKLFF. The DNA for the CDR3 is TGTGCCAGCAGCTTAGGAGGGGCCCGGAATGAAAAACTGTTTTTT.

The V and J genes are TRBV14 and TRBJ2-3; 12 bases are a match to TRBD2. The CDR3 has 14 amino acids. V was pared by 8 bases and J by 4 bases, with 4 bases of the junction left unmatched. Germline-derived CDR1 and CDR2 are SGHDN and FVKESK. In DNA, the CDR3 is TGTGCCAGCCGGCTAGCGGGAGGGTCAGATACGCAGTATTTT. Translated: CASRLAGGSDTQYF.